The T cell receptor beta chain under discussion was sequenced for a study of T-cell reconstitution after alpha-beta-depleted transplantation in children. The study's findings and limits: Surviving recipient T cells and thymic progenitors underlay high day-60 TCRbeta diversity in some patients. Hyperexpanded clones declined; after one year, newly produced T cells mostly supplied diversity. There were reportedly several hundred expanded graft clones from which alpha-beta T cells came about two months after transplant.

Unique molecular identifiers tagged the TCRbeta library. TCRdb used MiXCR to reprocess the PCR reads, holding one entry per CDR3 protein. Here the sample spans about 300,000 distinct CDR3 sequences, around 7.3% being singletons. This clonotype has a handful of counts. Its antigen is not known. This CDR3 region has 13 residues. V was cut by 3 bases and J by 5 bases, with 10 bases left in between. The germline CDR1 and CDR2 sequences are SEHNR and FQNEAQ (reference sequence). This clonotype was sampled from a female patient between 2 and 15 years old who had a stem cell transplant for Fanconi anemia, so the T cells may come from the graft donor. The V call is TRBV7-9, the J call TRBJ1-2, with D perhaps TRBD1 (5 bases). The sample consisted of peripheral blood, taken 360 days after TCRalphabeta/CD19-depleted stem cell transplant. The CDR3 spells CASSFMTDYGYTF. The CDR3 region has the DNA TGTGCCAGCAGCTTTATGACAGATTATGGCTACACCTTC.